This TCR beta chain came from a study of cytomegalovirus exposure and HLA in healthy donors. This clone was observed a single time. Its antigen remains unidentified. General observations from the study: It was found in a later analysis that first-cohort TCR clusters tended to co-occur in the approximately 120 validation repertoires. The authors confirmed in vitro that three CMV-associated chains were specific for CMV antigens. Usually a TCR sequence was rare, but some public TCRs were found in many donors.

CDR1 and CDR2 from the germline V gene are LGHNA and YNFKEQ. V lost 1 base and J lost 7, with 8 bases in between. This CDR3 is 13 amino acids long. This table comes from immunoSEQ multiplex PCR, and its TCRdb copy is limited to in-frame clones, with some not included. Of approximately 180,000 clones detected, approximately 89% appear once; the ten largest clones hold roughly 3%. The sample taken for sequencing was PBMCs. V usage is TRBV4-2 and J usage is TRBJ1-5; D gene uncertain. The sequence derives from a man younger than 30 in good health and CMV-seropositive. The CDR3 is CASSQGRGQPQHF. CDR3 in DNA: TGTGCCAGCAGCCAAGGACGGGGACAGCCCCAGCATTTT.